Given below is one TCR beta chain in context. The antigen remains undetermined. This specimen comes from a study of T cell responses to AZD1222 COVID-19 vaccine. The CDR3 is 16 amino acids. The V segment lost 3 bases and the J segment 3 bases; nucleotides outside the gene matches: 8. The V gene's germline CDR1 is SGDLS and CDR2 YYNGEE. Study observations and caveats: Spike-specific TCRs gained breadth and depth after people received two AZD1222 doses. In a largely white British group with more females than males, clonal diversity was possibly underestimated. Nearly half of spike-specific TCRs reportedly target variant regions that are unmutated in the B.1.351 and B.1.1.7 variants. Vaccine-related CD4 TCRs covered spike, predominating at 160-218 and 743-854.

Profiled with immunoSEQ multiplex PCR; TCRdb holds only in-frame clones, not every one. The table includes more than 75,000 clones, roughly nine tenths detected once. The V gene is TRBV9, the J gene TRBJ2-3; 9 nucleotides match TRBD2. Sequencing was performed on peripheral blood, taken on day 0 of AZD1222 vaccination. This TCR came from an adult in good health. The CDR3 DNA reads as TGTGCCAGCAGCGCGCGGGAGGGCGGGGGGACAGATACGCAGTATTTT. Amino acid sequence: CASSAREGGGTDTQYF.